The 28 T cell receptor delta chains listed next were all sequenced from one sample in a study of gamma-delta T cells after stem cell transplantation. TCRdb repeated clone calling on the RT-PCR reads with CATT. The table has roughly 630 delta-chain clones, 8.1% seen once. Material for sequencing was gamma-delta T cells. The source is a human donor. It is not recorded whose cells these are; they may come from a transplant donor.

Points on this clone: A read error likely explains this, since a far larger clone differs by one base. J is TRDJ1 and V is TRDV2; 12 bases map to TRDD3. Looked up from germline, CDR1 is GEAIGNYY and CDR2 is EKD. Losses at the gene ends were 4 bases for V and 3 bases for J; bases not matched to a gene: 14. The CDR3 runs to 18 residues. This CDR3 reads CACDSLQAGGYAPDKLIF. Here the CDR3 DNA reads TGTGCCTGTGATAGCCTTCAAGCTGGGGGATACGCTCCCGATAAACTCATCTTT.

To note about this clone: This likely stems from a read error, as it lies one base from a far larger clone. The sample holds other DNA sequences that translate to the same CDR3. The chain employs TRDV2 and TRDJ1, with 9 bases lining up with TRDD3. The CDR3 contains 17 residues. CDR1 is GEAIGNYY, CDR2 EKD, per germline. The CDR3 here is CACDTAEGDTYTDKLIF. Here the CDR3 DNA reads TGTGCCTGTGACACCGCCGAGGGGGATACCTACACTGATAAACTCATCTTT.

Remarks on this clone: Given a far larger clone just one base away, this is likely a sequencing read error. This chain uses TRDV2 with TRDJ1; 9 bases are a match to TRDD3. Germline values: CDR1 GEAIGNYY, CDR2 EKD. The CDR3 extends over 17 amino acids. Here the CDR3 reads CACDTAEGDTYTDKPIF. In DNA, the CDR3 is TGTGCCTGTGACACCGCCGAGGGGGATACCTACACCGATAAACCCATCTTT.

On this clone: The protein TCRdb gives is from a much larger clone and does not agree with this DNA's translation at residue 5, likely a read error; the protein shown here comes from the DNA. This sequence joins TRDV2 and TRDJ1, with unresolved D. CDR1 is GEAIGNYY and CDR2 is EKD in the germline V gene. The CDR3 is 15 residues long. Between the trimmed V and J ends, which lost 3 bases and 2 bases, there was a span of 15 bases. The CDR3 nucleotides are TGTGCCTGTGACGCCCTAGTAGGGAGTACCGATAAACTCATCTTT. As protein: CACDALVGSTDKLIF.

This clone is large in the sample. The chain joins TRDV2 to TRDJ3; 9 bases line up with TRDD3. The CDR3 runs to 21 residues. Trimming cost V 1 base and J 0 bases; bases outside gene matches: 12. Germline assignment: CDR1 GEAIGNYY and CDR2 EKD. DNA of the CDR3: TGTGCCTGTGACACTCTCAAAGTACTGGGGGAAGACTCCTGGGACACCCGACAGATGTTTTTC. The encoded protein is CACDTLKVLGEDSWDTRQMFF.

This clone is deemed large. The CDR3 loop is CACDTLLGDTPIDTDKLIF. The CDR3 DNA follows: TGTGCCTGTGACACCCTACTGGGGGATACGCCCATAGACACCGATAAACTCATCTTT. The chain couples TRDV2 to TRDJ1; 13 bases match TRDD3. The germline gives CDR1 GEAIGNYY, CDR2 EKD. The CDR3 covers 19 residues. Germline trimming cut 0 bases from V and 0 bases from J; bases unmatched to any gene: 9.

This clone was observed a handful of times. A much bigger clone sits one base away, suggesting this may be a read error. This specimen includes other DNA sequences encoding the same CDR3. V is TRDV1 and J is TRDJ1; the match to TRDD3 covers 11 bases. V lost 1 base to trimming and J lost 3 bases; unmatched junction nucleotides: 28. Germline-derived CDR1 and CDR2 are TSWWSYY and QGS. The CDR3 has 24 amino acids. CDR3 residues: CALGEPAFLRPFYWGIRGSDKLIF. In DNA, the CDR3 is TGTGCTCTTGGGGAACCCGCCTTCCTCCGACCTTTTTACTGGGGGATAAGAGGGTCCGATAAACTCATCTTT.

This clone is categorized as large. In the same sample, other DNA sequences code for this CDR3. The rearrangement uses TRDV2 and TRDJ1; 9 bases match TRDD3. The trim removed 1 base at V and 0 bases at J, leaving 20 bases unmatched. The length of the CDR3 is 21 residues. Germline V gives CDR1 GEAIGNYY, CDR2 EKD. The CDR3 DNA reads TGTGCCTGTGACACGTTGGTCACGCTGGGGGGATACAGAGCGGACACCGATAAACTCATCTTT. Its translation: CACDTLVTLGGYRADTDKLIF.

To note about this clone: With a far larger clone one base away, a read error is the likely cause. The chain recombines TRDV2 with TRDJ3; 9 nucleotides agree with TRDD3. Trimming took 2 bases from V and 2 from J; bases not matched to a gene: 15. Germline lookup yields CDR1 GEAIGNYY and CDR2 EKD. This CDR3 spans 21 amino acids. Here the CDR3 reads CACDRLGDTNPEPWDTRQMFF. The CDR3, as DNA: TGTGCCTGTGACAGACTGGGGGACACCAACCCGGAGCCCTGGGACACCCGACAGATGTTTTTC.

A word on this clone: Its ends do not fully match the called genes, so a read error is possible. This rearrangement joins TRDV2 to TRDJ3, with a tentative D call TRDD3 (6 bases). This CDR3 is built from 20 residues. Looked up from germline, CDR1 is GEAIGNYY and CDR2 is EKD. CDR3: CACDTPGDHPSSWDTRQTFF. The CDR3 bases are TGTGCCTGTGACACGCCGGGGGACCATCCAAGCTCCTGGGACACCCGACAGACGTTTTTC.

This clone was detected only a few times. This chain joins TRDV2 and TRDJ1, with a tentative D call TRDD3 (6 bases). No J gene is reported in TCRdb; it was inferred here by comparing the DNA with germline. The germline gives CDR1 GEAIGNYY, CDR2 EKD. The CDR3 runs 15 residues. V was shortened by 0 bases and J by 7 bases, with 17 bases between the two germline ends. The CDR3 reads CACDTRGDAAGKLIF. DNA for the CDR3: TGTGCCTGTGACACCCGGGGGGACGCGGCGGGTAAACTCATCTTT.

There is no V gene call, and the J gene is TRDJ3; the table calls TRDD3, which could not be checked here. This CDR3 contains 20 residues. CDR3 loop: CACDPWDAGDKGCDTRQMFF. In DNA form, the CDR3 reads TGTGCCTGTGACCCTTGGGATGCGGGGGATAAAGGTTGTGACACCCGCCAGATGTTTTTC.

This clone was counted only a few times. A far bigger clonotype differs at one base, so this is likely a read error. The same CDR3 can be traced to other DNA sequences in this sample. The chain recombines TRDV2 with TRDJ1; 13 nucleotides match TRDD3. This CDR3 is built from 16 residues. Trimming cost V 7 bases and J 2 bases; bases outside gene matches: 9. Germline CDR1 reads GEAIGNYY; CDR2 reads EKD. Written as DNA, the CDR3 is TGTGCCTGCGACGCATTACTGGGGGATACGACCGATAAACTCATCTTT. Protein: CACDALLGDTTDKLIF.

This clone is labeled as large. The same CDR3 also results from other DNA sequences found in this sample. The CDR3 sequence is CAASARAGGYLPRYTDKLIF. In DNA, the CDR3 is TGTGCAGCAAGCGCGCGGGCTGGGGGATACTTGCCAAGGTACACCGATAAACTCATCTTT. The gene calls are TRAV29/DV5 and TRDJ1, with TRDD3 matching 11 bases. J gave up 0 bases and V 0 bases, and 16 bases lay outside the gene matches. Germline CDR1 NSMFDY, CDR2 ISSIKDK. The CDR3 covers 20 residues.

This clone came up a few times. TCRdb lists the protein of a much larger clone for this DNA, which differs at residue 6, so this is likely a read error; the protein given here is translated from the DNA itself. The CDR3 sequence: CACDTGATLGDTTDKLIF. The CDR3 bases are TGTGCCTGTGACACCGGCGCTACGTTGGGGGATACAACCGATAAACTCATCTTT. The chain carries TRDV2 and TRDJ1; 10 nucleotides line up with TRDD3. The J gene was missing in TCRdb and was found by matching the end of the DNA to germline. The CDR3 has 18 amino acids. The ends lost 0 bases at V and 2 bases at J; junction bases unmatched: 11. In germline, CDR1 is GEAIGNYY, CDR2 EKD.

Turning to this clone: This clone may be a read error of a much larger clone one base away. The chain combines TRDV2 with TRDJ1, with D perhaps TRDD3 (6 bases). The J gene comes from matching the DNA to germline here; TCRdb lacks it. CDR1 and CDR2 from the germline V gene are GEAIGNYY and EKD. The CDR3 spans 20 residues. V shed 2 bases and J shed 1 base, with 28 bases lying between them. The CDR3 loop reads CACDNLTTGSRGEGTDKLIF. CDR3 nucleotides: TGTGCCTGTGACAACCTTACTACGGGGAGCCGGGGGGAGGGCACCGATAAACTCATCTTT.

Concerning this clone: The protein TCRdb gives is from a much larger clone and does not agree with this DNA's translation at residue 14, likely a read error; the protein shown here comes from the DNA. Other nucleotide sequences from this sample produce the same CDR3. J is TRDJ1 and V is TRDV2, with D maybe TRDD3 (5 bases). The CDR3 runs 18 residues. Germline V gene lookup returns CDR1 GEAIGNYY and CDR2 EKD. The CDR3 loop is CACEPMTNTGISTGKLIF. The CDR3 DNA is TGTGCCTGTGAGCCTATGACCAATACAGGGATCAGCACCGGTAAACTCATCTTT.

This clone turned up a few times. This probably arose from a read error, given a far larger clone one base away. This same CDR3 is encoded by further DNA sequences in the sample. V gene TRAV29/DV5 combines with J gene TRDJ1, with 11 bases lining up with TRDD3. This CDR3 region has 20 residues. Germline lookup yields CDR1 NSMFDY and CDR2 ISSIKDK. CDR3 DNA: TGTGCGGCAAGCGCGCGGGCTGGGGGATACTTGCCAAGGTACACCGATAAACTCATCTTT. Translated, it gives CAASARAGGYLPRYTDKLIF.

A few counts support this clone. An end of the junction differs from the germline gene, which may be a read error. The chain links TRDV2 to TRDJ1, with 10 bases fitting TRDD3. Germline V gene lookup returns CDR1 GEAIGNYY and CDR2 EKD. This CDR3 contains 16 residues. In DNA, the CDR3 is TGTGCCCGTGACACCGTGGGGGATACCAGCACCGATAAACTCATCTTT. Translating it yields CARDTVGDTSTDKLIF.

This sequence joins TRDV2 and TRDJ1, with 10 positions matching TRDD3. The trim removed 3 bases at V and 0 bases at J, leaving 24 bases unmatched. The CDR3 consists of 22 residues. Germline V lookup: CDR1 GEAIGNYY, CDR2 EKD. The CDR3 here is CACDPLLPFEGGIRSYTDKLIF. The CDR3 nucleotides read TGTGCCTGTGACCCGCTGCTTCCCTTTGAAGGGGGGATACGGTCGTACACCGATAAACTCATCTTT.

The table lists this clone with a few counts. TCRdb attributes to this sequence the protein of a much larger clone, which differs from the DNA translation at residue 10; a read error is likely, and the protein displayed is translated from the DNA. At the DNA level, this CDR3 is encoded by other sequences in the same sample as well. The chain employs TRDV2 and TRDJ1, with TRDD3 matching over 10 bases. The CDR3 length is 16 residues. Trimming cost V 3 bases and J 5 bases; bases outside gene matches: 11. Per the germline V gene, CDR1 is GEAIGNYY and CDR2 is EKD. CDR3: CACDALLGDATDKLIF. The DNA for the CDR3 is TGTGCCTGTGACGCATTACTGGGGGATGCGACTGATAAACTCATCTTT.

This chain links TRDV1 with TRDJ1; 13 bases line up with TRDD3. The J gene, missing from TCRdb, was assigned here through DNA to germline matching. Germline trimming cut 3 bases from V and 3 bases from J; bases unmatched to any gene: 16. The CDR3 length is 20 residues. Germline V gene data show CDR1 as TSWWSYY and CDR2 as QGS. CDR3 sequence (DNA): TGTGCTCTTGGGGACCTATCAAGGCAGTACTGGGGGATACGTCCCGATAAACTCATCTTT. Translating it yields CALGDLSRQYWGIRPDKLIF.

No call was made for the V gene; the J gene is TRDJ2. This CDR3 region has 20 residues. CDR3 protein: CACDPLIGASEAPLTAQLFF. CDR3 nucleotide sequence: TGTGCCTGTGACCCCCTCATTGGCGCTAGTGAAGCGCCTTTGACAGCACAACTCTTCTTT.

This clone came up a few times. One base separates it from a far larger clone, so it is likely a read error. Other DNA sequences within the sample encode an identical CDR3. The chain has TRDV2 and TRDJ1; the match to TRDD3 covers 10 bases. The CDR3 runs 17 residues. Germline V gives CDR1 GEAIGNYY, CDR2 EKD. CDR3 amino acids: CACDTVGGYADTDKLIF. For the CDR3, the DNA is TGTGCCTGCGACACTGTCGGGGGATACGCGGACACCGATAAACTCATCTTT.

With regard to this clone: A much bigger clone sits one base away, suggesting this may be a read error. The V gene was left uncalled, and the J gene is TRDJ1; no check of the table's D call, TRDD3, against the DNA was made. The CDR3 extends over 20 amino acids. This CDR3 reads CACDTVVGDTSNVYTDKLIF. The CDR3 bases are TGTGCCTGTGACACCGTGGTGGGGGATACGTCAAACGTTTACACCGATAAACTCATCTTT.

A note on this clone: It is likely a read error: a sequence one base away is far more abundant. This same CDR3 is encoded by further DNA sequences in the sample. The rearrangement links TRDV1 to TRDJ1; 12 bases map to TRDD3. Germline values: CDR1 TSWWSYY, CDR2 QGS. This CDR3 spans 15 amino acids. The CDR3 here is CALGGTGGYPDKLIF. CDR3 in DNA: TGTGCTCTTGGGGGGACTGGGGGATACCCCGACAAACTCATCTTT.

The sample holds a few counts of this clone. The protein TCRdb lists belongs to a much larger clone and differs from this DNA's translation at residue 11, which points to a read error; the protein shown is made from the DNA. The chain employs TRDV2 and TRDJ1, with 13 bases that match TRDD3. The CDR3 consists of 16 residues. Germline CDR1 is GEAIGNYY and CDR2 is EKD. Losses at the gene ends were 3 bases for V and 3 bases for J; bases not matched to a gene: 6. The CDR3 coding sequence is TGTGCCTGTGACGCATTACTGGGGGATACGGCCGATAAACTCATCTTT. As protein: CACDALLGDTADKLIF.

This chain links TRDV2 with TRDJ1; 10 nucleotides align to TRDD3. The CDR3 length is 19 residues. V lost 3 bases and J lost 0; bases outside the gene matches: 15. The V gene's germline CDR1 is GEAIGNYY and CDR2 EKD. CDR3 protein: CACDPRGSGGYLYTDKLIF. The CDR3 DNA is TGTGCCTGTGACCCACGCGGTAGTGGGGGATACTTGTACACCGATAAACTCATCTTT.